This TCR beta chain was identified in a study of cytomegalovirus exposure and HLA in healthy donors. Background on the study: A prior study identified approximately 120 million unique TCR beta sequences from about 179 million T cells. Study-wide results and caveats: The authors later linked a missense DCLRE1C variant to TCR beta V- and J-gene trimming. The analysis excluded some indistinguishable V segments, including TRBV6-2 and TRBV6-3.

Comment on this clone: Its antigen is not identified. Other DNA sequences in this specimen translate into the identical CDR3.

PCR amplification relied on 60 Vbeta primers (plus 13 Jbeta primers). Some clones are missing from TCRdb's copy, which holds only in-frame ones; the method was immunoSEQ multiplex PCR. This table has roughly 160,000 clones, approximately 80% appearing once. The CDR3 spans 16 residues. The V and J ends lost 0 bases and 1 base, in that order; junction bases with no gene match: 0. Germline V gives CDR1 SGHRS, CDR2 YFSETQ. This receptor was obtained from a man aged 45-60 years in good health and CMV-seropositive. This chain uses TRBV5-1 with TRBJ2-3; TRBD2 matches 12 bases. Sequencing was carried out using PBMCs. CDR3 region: CASSLGLAGGTDTQYF. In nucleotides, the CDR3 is TGCGCCAGCAGCTTGGGACTAGCGGGGGGCACAGATACGCAGTATTTT.